Reported below is one T cell receptor beta chain. What it recognizes is unknown. These data belong to a study of lymphopenia after photon versus proton radiotherapy. Points from the study as a whole: After lymphocyte nadir, photon-treated repertoires showed oligoclonal expansion, especially CD8+ Temra. Authors raise, but do not show, better survival with proton therapy.

The CDR3 consists of 16 residues. V lost 4 bases and J 5 bases, leaving 21 bases between the germline ends. Germline loops: CDR1 SEHNR, CDR2 FQNEAQ (reference sequence). Repertoires were generated with immunoSEQ multiplex PCR, while TCRdb's copy carries only in-frame clones and drops some. The sample lists about 33,000 clones; roughly 90% were seen once. This sequence joins TRBV7-9 and TRBJ2-7; D may be TRBD1 (7 bases). Sequences were derived from peripheral blood, sampled from a patient treated with photon-based radiotherapy. This TCR was sampled from a woman aged 50 to 65 with pancreatic cancer. The CDR3 is CASSSPQGGAGDEQYF. CDR3 bases: TGTGCCAGCAGCTCCCCCCAGGGGGGAGCGGGCGACGAGCAGTACTTC.